This T cell receptor beta chain was identified in a study of T cells in Graves' hyperthyroidism and ophthalmopathy. The CDR3 regions of TCR beta were amplified from RNA transcripts. First-round RT-PCR targeting the TCR CDR3 was performed with the HTBI primer set. TCRdb redid the calling of the multiplex PCR reads with MiXCR, one entry per CDR3 protein. The profile covers 350,000 to 400,000 distinct CDR3 sequences, with 19% appearing a single time and about 4% taken by the ten largest. Diagnoses were established using clinical symptoms, serum thyroxine and TRAb, thyroid ultrasound and orbital computed tomography. Cells are PBMCs isolated from around 10 ml of fresh blood. Findings and caveats of the study: Stable hyperthyroidism and ophthalmopathy were separated using 13 V-J signatures.

Germline values: CDR1 ENHRY, CDR2 SYGVKD. Trimming cost V 0 bases and J 4 bases, with 13 bases left between them. The CDR3 has 16 amino acids. This clonotype was observed many times. Antigen unknown. The source material was blood. This receptor was taken from a woman younger than 30 with Graves' hyperthyroidism. The V gene is TRBV10-3, the J gene TRBJ1-5; D ambiguous. The CDR3 DNA sequence: TGTGCCATCAGTGAGTCGCGCACGAGACCTAATCAGCCCCAGCATTTT. Translated: CAISESRTRPNQPQHF.